The rows below give T cell receptor beta chains drawn from one sample of a study of cytomegalovirus exposure and HLA in healthy donors. Generated by immunoSEQ multiplex PCR, the TCRdb table keeps only in-frame clones and is missing some. Of about 95,000 clones listed, 85% are singletons. Sequenced input: PBMCs. The receptors originated from a man aged 18 to 35 in good health and CMV-seropositive. CDR3s include the opening cysteine and the closing phenylalanine or tryptophan. A D gene is named only where the DNA matches it firmly. The size of a clone is reported for some rows only, either as once, few or many, or as a class for expanded clones.

TRBV5-1	.	TRBD1	TRBJ1-4	TGCGCCAGCAGCCCAACGGATTCACAGGGGAAGGAAAAACTGTTTTTT	CASSPTDSQGKEKLFF
TRBV11-3	.	TRBD1	TRBJ1-2	TGTGCCAGCAGCTCCGCGACAGGGAAAGACTATGGCTACACCTTC	CASSSATGKDYGYTF
TRBV9	few	.	TRBJ2-1	TGTGCCAGTCAAGCCGACTCCTACAATGAGCAGTTCTTC	CASQADSYNEQFF
TRBV6-5	.	.	TRBJ2-3	TGTGCCAGCAGTTCCATGACTCTTGAAGGGCAGTATTTT	CASSSMTLEGQYF
TRBV5-1	.	TRBD2	TRBJ2-5	TGCGCCAGCAGCCTGGGGGCGGGAGGCCTACAAGAGACCCAGTACTTC	CASSLGAGGLQETQYF
TRBV28	few	.	TRBJ1-2	TGTGCCAGCAGTGCCCGCGGGGGGGCGCAGGATGGCTACACCTTC	CASSARGGAQDGYTF
TRBV6-6	.	.	TRBJ2-7	TGTGCCAGCAGTTACTCCCATCCCGAGACCTACGAGCAGTACTTC	CASSYSHPETYEQYF
TRBV5-1	.	TRBD1	TRBJ2-2	TGCGCCAGCAGCTTGACAGGGGGCGCGGGCGGGGAGCTGTTTTTT	CASSLTGGAGGELFF
TRBV5-6	.	.	TRBJ1-4	TGTGCCAGCAGCTTAATTGAAGGCGTGGGCGAAAAACTGTTTTTT	CASSLIEGVGEKLFF
TRBV19	few	.	TRBJ1-5	TGTGCCAGTAGTATAGATTCTCCAGGGGTCCAGCCCCAGCATTTT	CASSIDSPGVQPQHF
TRBV9	.	TRBD2	TRBJ2-2	TGTGCCAGCAGCAAACTAGCGGGGAACACCGGGGAGCTGTTTTTT	CASSKLAGNTGELFF
TRBV2	.	.	TRBJ1-5	TGTGCCAGCAAGTCAGGGCCGGGCAATCAGCCCCAGCATTTT	CASKSGPGNQPQHF
TRBV2	few	.	TRBJ2-2	TGTGCCAGGACTTTATCCACCGGGGAGCTGTTTTTT	CARTLSTGELFF
TRBV5-4	.	TRBD1	TRBJ2-2	TGTGCCAGCAGTCAATGGGACAGGGTTACCGGGGAGCTGTTTTTT	CASSQWDRVTGELFF
TRBV19	few	.	TRBJ2-7	TGTGCCAGTAGTCCATCGACAGACTACGAGCAGTACTTC	CASSPSTDYEQYF
TRBV6-5	.	TRBD1	TRBJ2-7	TGTGCCAGCAGACAGGGGTCCTACGAGCAGTACTTC	CASRQGSYEQYF
TRBV13	.	.	TRBJ2-3	TGTGCCAGCAGCCGCGGGGCAGATACGCAGTATTTT	CASSRGADTQYF
TRBV29-1	.	TRBD2	TRBJ2-5	TGCAGCGTTGATGGCCCTAGCGGCCAAGAGACCCAGTACTTC	CSVDGPSGQETQYF
TRBV28	.	.	TRBJ2-2	TGTGCCAGCAGTTCTGCCGGGGAGCTGTTTTTT	CASSSAGELFF
TRBV28	once	.	TRBJ1-5	TGTGCCAGCAGTATTATGCAGGGGTTGAGCAATCAGCCCCAGCATTTT	CASSIMQGLSNQPQHF
TRBV18	.	TRBD1	TRBJ2-2	TGTGCCAGCTCACAACAGGGGGCCCCCACCGGGGAGCTGTTTTTT	CASSQQGAPTGELFF
TRBV5-6	.	TRBD1	TRBJ1-2	TGTGCCAGCAGCCCGGGACAGGGCGCCTCCTACACCTTC	CASSPGQGASYTF
TRBV11-2	.	.	TRBJ2-1	TGTGCCAGCAGCTTGCGGGTGGGCAACAATGAGCAGTTCTTC	CASSLRVGNNEQFF
TRBV29-1	.	TRBD2	TRBJ2-2	TGCAGCGTTGAATTCCTCTCCGGGAGGGCCGGGGAGCTGTTTTTT	CSVEFLSGRAGELFF
TRBV2	.	TRBD1	TRBJ1-4	TGTGCCAGCGGGGGACAGGGATCTGAAAAACTGTTTTTT	CASGGQGSEKLFF
TRBV2	.	.	TRBJ1-2	TGTGCCAGCAGAGAAAGGACAGCCTATGGCTACACCTTC	CASRERTAYGYTF
TRBV7-6	once	.	TRBJ1-5	TGTGCCAGCAGCTTAGGCGGGATACTTCAGCCCCAGCATTTT	CASSLGGILQPQHF
TRBV5-1	.	.	TRBJ2-3	TGCGCCAGCAGCTTGAGGACAGTCACAGATACGCAGTATTTT	CASSLRTVTDTQYF
TRBV28	few	TRBD2	TRBJ2-7	TGTGCCAGCAGTTCACCTAGCGGGAGGGCTGGCGATTCCTACGAGCAGTACTTC	CASSSPSGRAGDSYEQYF
TRBV10-3	.	.	TRBJ2-3	TGTGCCATCAGTGTTGGGGGGATGCCCGATACGCAGTATTTT	CAISVGGMPDTQYF
TRBV30	.	.	TRBJ1-4	TGTGCCTGGACCCGGGGGGGGGAGTGGGAAAAACTGTTTTTT	CAWTRGGEWEKLFF
TRBV27	.	.	TRBJ2-3	TGTGCCAGCAGTTTAATGGCGGGCCCGTACACAGATACGCAGTATTTT	CASSLMAGPYTDTQYF
TRBV28	few	.	TRBJ2-7	TGTGCCAGCAGTTTGACCAGGATGGTCTACGAGCAGTACTTC	CASSLTRMVYEQYF
TRBV29-1	.	.	TRBJ2-5	TGCAGCGTTGCGGAGGAGGAGGAGACCCAGTACTTC	CSVAEEEETQYF
TRBV28	.	.	TRBJ1-4	TGTGCCAGCATCGCCGGCGGGGCTGATGATGAAAAACTGTTTTTT	CASIAGGADDEKLFF
TRBV27	.	TRBD2	TRBJ2-7	TGTGCCAGCAGTCTTACTAGCGCTGACCACGAGCAGTACTTC	CASSLTSADHEQYF
TRBV7-9	.	TRBD2	TRBJ2-7	TGTGCCAGCAGCTTAGAAGCCGGCGGGGGCTCCTACGAGCAGTACTTC	CASSLEAGGGSYEQYF
TRBV30	.	TRBD1	TRBJ1-1	TGTGCCTACCTACCGGGACAGAGAAACACTGAAGCTTTCTTT	CAYLPGQRNTEAFF
TRBV2	once	TRBD2	TRBJ2-1	TGTGCCAGCAACCATCCGGGACTAGCGGGAGGCCCACTTACGAACAATGAGCAGTTCTTC	CASNHPGLAGGPLTNNEQFF
TRBV7-2	once	.	TRBJ2-7	TGTGCCAGCAGCTTAGTGCCAGGCCCCTCCTACGAGCAGTACTTC	CASSLVPGPSYEQYF
TRBV5-4	.	.	TRBJ2-2	TGTGCCACCCTCTCAAAGGGGAGGGGGGGCACCGGGGAGCTGTTTTTT	CATLSKGRGGTGELFF
TRBV7-3	.	TRBD1	TRBJ2-3	TGTGCCAGCAGCTTGCGACAGGGTAGCACAGATACGCAGTATTTT	CASSLRQGSTDTQYF
TRBV28	.	TRBD1	TRBJ2-7	TGTGCCAGCAGACGAAGCAGGGGGTTCTACGAGCAGTACTTC	CASRRSRGFYEQYF
TRBV28	.	.	TRBJ2-3	TGTGCCATCCAAGACAGACGAGGCACAGATACGCAGTATTTT	CAIQDRRGTDTQYF
TRBV5-1	.	TRBD2	TRBJ2-1	TGCGCCACCTCCTCGGCGGGAGGGCCAGCCAATGAGCAGTTCTTC	CATSSAGGPANEQFF
TRBV27	.	.	TRBJ2-1	TGTGCCAGCAGTTTCATGGGTCCTCGGGGTGAGCAGTTCTTC	CASSFMGPRGEQFF
TRBV27	.	TRBD2	TRBJ2-5	TGTGCCAGCAGTCACGGGACTAGCGGGAGGGGGGGGGAGACCCAGTACTTC	CASSHGTSGRGGETQYF
TRBV2	.	TRBD2	TRBJ2-3	TGTGCCAGCAGCCTCGGTGCTAGCGGGGGCAGAAATACGCAGTATTTT	CASSLGASGGRNTQYF
TRBV2	.	.	TRBJ2-7	TGTGCCAGCAGTGAAGAAGGCGCTGGCGGGCCCTGGTCCTACGAGCAGTACTTC	CASSEEGAGGPWSYEQYF
TRBV27	.	.	TRBJ2-2	TGTGCCAGCAGTTTTAGGGCGGAGCGGAGTGGCGGGGAGCTGTTTTTT	CASSFRAERSGGELFF
TRBV28	.	.	TRBJ1-4	TGTGCCAGCTGCTTCCCGGGGAGAATTAATGAAAAACTGTTTTTT	CASCFPGRINEKLFF
TRBV5-4	.	TRBD1	TRBJ1-4	TGTGCCAGCAGCTCACCGGGACAGGGCCATGAAAAACTGTTTTTT	CASSSPGQGHEKLFF
TRBV4-2	once	.	TRBJ1-1	TGTGCCAGCAGCCAAACCTCAGGGGTCGAAGCTTTCTTT	CASSQTSGVEAFF
TRBV7-9	.	.	TRBJ2-3	TGTGCCAGCAGCCCAGGGGAAGCCAGACCTTGGAAGTATTTT	CASSPGEARPWKYF